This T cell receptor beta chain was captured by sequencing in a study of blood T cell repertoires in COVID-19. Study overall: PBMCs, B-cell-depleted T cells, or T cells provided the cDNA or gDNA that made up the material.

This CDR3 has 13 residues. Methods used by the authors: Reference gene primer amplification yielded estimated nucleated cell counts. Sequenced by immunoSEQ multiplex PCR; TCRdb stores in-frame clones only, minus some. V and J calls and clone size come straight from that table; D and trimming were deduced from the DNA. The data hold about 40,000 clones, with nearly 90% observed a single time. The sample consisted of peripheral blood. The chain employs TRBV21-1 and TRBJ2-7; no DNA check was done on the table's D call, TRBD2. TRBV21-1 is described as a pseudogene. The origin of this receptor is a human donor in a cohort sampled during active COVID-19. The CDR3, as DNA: TGTGCCAGCAGCGAACGGGGGGCCTACGAGCAGTACTTC. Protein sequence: CASSERGAYEQYF.